This TCR beta chain was captured in a study of cytomegalovirus exposure and HLA in healthy donors. Findings and caveats of the study: In vitro assays verified that three CMV-associated chains recognized CMV antigens specifically.

As regards this clone: What it binds is unknown.

The length of the CDR3 is 14 residues. Trimming removed 5 bases from V and 6 bases from J, with 16 bases in between. The germline V gene encodes CDR1 SGHAT and CDR2 FQDESV (reference sequence). In the PCR, 60 Vbeta and 13 Jbeta primers were used. Sequencing was performed with immunoSEQ multiplex PCR; in TCRdb, only in-frame clones are kept and a portion is missing. The profile shows 150,000 to 200,000 clones, approximately 82% of them singletons. The sample taken for sequencing was PBMCs. The sequence was collected from a young woman in good health and CMV-seropositive. The genes are TRBV11-1 and TRBJ1-1; no firm D call. The CDR3 is CASSPLGVGAEAFF. CDR3 nucleotides: TGTGCCAGCAGCCCCCTGGGCGTGGGTGCTGAAGCTTTCTTT.